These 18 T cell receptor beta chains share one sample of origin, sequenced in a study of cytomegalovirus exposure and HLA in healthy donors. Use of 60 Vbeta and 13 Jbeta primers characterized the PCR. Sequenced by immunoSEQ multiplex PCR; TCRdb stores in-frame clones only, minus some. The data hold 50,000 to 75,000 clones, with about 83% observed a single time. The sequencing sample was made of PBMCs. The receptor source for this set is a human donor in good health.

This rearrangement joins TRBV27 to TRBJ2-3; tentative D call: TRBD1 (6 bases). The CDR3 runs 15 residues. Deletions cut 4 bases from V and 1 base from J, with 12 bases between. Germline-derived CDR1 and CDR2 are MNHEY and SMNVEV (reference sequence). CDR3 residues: CASSSWTVGTDTQYF. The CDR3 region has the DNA TGTGCCAGCAGTTCTTGGACAGTTGGCACAGATACGCAGTATTTT.

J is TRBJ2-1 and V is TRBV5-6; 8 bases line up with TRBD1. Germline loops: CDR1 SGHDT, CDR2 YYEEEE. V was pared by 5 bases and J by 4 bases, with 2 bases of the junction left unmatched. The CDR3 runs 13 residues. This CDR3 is CASRGDRYNEQFF. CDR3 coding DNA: TGTGCCAGCAGGGGGGACAGGTACAATGAGCAGTTCTTC. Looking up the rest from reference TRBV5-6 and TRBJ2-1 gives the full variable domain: DAGVTQSPTHLIKTRGQQVTLRCSPKSGHDTVSWYQQALGQGPQFIFQYYEEEERQRGNFPDRFSGHQFPNYSSELNVNALLLGDSALYLCASRGDRYNEQFFGPGTRLTVL.

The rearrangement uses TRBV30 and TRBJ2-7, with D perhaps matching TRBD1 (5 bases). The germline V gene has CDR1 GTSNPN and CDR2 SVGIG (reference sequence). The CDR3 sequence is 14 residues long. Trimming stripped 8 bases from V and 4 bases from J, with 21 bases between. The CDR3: CALSWTPRLYEQYF. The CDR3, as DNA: TGTGCCCTTAGCTGGACACCGAGGCTTTACGAGCAGTACTTC.

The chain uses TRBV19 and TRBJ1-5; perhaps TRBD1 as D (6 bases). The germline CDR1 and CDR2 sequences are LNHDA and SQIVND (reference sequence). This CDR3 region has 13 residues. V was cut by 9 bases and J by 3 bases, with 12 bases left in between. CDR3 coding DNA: TGTGCCAGCAGGACAGTCCTCAATCAGCCCCAGCATTTT. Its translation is CASRTVLNQPQHF.

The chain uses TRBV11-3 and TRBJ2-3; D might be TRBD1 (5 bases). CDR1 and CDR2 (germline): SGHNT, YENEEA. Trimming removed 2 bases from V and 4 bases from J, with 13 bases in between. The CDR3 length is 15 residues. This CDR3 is CASSLQGRGADTQYF. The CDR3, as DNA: TGTGCCAGCAGCTTACAGGGTAGAGGAGCAGATACGCAGTATTTT.

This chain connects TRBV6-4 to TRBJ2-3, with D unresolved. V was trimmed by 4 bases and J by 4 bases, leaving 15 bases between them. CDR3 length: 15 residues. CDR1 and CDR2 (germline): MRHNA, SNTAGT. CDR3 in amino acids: CASSATTLSSDTQYF. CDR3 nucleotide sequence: TGTGCCAGCAGTGCCACTACGTTGTCGTCAGATACGCAGTATTTT.

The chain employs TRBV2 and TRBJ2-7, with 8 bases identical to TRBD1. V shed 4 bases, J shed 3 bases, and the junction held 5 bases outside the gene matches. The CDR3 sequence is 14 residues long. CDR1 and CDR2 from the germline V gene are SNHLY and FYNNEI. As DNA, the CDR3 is TGTGCCAGCAGTGCTACCGGGACAGGCTACGAGCAGTACTTC. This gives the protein CASSATGTGYEQYF.

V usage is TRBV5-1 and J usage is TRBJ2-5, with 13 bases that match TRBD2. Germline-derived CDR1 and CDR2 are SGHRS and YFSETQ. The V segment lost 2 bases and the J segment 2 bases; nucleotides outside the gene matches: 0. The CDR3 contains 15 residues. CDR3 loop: CASSLLAGGQETQYF. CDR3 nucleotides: TGCGCCAGCAGCTTACTAGCGGGGGGGCAAGAGACCCAGTACTTC.

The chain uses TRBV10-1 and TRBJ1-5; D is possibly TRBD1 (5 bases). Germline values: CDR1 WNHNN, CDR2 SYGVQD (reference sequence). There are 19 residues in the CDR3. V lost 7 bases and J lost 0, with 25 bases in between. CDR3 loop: CASMWDFQIPPYSNQPQHF. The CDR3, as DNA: TGCGCCAGCATGTGGGACTTCCAAATACCCCCTTATAGCAATCAGCCCCAGCATTTT.

The DNA for the CDR3 is TGTGCCAGTAGTATGGGGGGTGACCCGGTGGACACCATATATTTT. It codes for CASSMGGDPVDTIYF. The V and J genes are TRBV19 and TRBJ1-3; weak D call: TRBD1 (5 bases). The CDR3 contains 15 residues. Trimming took off 3 bases at V and 8 bases at J, with 17 bases between the two ends. From germline, CDR1 is LNHDA and CDR2 SQIVND (reference sequence).

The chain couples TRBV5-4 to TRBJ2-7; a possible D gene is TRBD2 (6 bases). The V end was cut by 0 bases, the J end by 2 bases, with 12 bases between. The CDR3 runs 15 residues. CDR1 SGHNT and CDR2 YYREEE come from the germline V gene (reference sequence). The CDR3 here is CASSLVRRGAYEQYF. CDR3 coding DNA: TGTGCCAGCAGCTTGGTGCGGCGGGGCGCCTACGAGCAGTACTTC.

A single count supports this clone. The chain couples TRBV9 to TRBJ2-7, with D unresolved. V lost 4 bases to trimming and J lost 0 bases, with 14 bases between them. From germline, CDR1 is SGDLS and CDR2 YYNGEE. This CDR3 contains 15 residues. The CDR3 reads CASSPSWLSSYEQYF. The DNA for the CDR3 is TGTGCCAGCAGCCCCTCTTGGCTCAGCTCCTACGAGCAGTACTTC.

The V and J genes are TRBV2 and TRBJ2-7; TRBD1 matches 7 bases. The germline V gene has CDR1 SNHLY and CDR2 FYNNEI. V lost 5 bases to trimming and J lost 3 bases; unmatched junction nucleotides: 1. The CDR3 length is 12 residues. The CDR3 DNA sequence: TGTGCCAGCAGTCGGGACAGCTACGAGCAGTACTTC. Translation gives CASSRDSYEQYF.

The CDR3 protein is CASSASGKIDTQYF. DNA of the CDR3: TGTGCCAGCAGCGCTAGCGGGAAGATAGATACGCAGTATTTT. This chain joins TRBV9 and TRBJ2-3, with TRBD2 matching 9 bases. Trimming removed 3 bases from V and 5 bases from J; junction bases left unmatched: 4. Per the germline V gene, CDR1 is SGDLS and CDR2 is YYNGEE. The CDR3 length is 14 residues.

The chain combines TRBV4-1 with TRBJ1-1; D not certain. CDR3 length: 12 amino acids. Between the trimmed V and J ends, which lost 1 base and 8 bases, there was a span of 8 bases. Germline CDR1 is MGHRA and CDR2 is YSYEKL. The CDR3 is CASSQVSKEAFF. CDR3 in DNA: TGCGCCAGCAGCCAAGTTAGTAAGGAAGCTTTCTTT.

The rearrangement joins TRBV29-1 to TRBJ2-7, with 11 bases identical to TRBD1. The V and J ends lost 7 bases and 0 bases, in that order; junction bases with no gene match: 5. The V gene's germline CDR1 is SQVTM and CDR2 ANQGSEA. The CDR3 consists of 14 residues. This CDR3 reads CSARTGGNSYEQYF. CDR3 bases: TGCAGCGCCAGGACAGGGGGCAACTCCTACGAGCAGTACTTC.

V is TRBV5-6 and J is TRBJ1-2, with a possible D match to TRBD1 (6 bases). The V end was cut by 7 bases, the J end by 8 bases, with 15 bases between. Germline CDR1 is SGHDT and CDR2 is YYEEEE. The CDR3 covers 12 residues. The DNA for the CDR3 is TGTGCCAGCCGACTACAGGGTGAGGGCTACACCTTC. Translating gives CASRLQGEGYTF.

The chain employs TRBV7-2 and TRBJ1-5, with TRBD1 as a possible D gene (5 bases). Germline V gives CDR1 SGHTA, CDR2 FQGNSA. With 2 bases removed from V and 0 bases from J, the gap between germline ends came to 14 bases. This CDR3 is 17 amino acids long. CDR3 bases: TGTGCCAGCAGCTTAAGGTCAGGGCCCTATAGCAATCAGCCCCAGCATTTT. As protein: CASSLRSGPYSNQPQHF.